This is a list of T cell receptor beta chains from one sample in a study of CD8 T cells in cerebrospinal fluid in Alzheimer's disease. One entry per CDR3 protein, without DNA, is what TCRdb gives after re-calling the 10x single-cell sequencing reads. Recorded here are approximately 1,500 distinct CDR3 sequences; the top ten clones represent roughly 10%. Sequencing was done on a sample of cerebrospinal fluid. The receptors derive from a human donor in good health. CDR3s include the opening cysteine and the closing phenylalanine or tryptophan. Fields, in order: J gene, CDR3 length, V gene, clone size, CDR3 protein. Only some rows state a clone size, as once, few, many or a class for expanded clones.

>TRBJ2-7|14|TRBV4-3|medium-sized
CASSQIHSSYEQYF
>TRBJ2-3|16|TRBV7-8|medium-sized
CASSLLGQGLTDTQYF
>TRBJ2-1|14|TRBV19|medium-sized
CASKALAGASEQFF
>TRBJ1-1|14|TRBV7-2|large
CASSLGLARTEAFF
>TRBJ2-3|13|TRBV19|medium-sized
CASTHTSTDTQYF
>TRBJ1-1|15|TRBV3-1|medium-sized
CASSQVVGGWTEAFF
>TRBJ2-6|13|TRBV3-1|large
CASSQNSANVLTF
>TRBJ2-3|16|TRBV5-5|medium-sized
CASSSRQGASADTQYF
>TRBJ1-5|15|TRBV28|medium-sized
CATRTVFDSNQPQHF
>TRBJ1-5|16|TRBV6-5|medium-sized
CASSSKWTDFLQPQHF
>TRBJ2-6|13|TRBV7-9|medium-sized
CASVLSGANVLTF
>TRBJ1-5|15|TRBV19|-
CASNPGGGAGQPQHF
>TRBJ2-7|15|TRBV4-3|large
CASSPEGGPNYEQYF
>TRBJ1-2|15|TRBV7-2|medium-sized
CASSLAFGGGYGYTF
>TRBJ2-3|15|TRBV12-3/TRBV12-4|large
CASSFWRGNTDTQYF
>TRBJ1-2|12|TRBV11-2|medium-sized
CASTDSNYGYTF
>TRBJ1-1|13|TRBV11-1|medium-sized
CASSLELGTEAFF
>TRBJ1-1|15|TRBV9|medium-sized
CASSVGSLGGTEAFF
>TRBJ2-7|17|TRBV10-1|-
CASSPELYGRATYEQYF
>TRBJ2-1|17|TRBV5-5|medium-sized
CASRRRGWTGAINEQFF
>TRBJ2-1|14|TRBV11-3|large
CASSLAIGGNEQFF
>TRBJ2-5|15|TRBV4-3|medium-sized
CASSQERLVYETQYF
>TRBJ2-1|14|TRBV20-1|medium-sized
CSAKGTVSYNEQFF
>TRBJ2-7|14|TRBV9|large
CASSVGDRFHEQYF